This TCR beta chain was profiled in a study of T cell responses to AZD1222 COVID-19 vaccine. A remark on this clone: What it binds is unknown.

Repertoires were generated with immunoSEQ multiplex PCR, while TCRdb's copy carries only in-frame clones and drops some. The sample lists around 140,000 clones; approximately 85% were seen once. Study-wide results and caveats: Repertoire sampling was restricted to post-peak T cell response timepoints. Possibly, clonal diversity was underestimated; donors were largely white British and included more females. Following two doses of AZD1222, Spike-specific TCR breadth and depth rose.

CDR3 length: 13 amino acids. Germline CDR1 and CDR2: ENHRY and SYGVKD. V was pared by 4 bases and J by 5 bases, with 9 bases between. Sequenced material: peripheral blood, taken 28 days after the second dose of the MenACWY control vaccine. The chain is built from TRBV10-3 and TRBJ1-5, with unresolved D. The origin of this receptor is an adult who received the MenACWY meningococcal vaccine as a control. The CDR3 spells CAISAELYQPQHF. The CDR3 coding sequence is TGTGCCATCAGTGCTGAACTTTATCAGCCCCAGCATTTT.